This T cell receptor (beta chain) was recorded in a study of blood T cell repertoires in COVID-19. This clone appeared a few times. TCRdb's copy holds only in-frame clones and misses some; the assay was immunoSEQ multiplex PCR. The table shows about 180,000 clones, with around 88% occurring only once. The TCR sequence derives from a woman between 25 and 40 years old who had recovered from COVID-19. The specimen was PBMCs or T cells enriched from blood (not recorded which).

The CDR3 nucleotides are TGTGCCAGCAGCTCACTAGCGGGAGAGGGATCGACTGAGCAGTTCTTC. Amino acid sequence: CASSSLAGEGSTEQFF. The V and J genes are TRBV7-3 and TRBJ2-1, with TRBD2 matching over 11 bases. V gave up 4 bases and J gave up 9 bases; unmatched junction bases: 11. Germline V gives CDR1 SGHTA, CDR2 FQGTGA. This CDR3 has 16 amino acids.